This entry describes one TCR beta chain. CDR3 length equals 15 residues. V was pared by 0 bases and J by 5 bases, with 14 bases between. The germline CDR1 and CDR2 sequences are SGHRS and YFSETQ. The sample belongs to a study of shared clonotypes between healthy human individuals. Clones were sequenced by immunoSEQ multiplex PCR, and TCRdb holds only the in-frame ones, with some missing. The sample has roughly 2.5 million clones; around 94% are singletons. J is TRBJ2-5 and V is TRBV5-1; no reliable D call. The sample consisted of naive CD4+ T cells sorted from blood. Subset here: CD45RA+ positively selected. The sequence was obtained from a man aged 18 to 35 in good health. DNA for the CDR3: TGCGCCAGCAGCTTGGCCGACCCTGCTTCCGAGACCCAGTACTTC. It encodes CASSLADPASETQYF.